Listed below are T cell receptor beta chains from one sample, sequenced in a study of follicular helper T cells after annual influenza vaccination. The protocol was immunoSEQ multiplex PCR, while the TCRdb copy is restricted to in-frame clones and leaves out a portion. The sample holds roughly 1,200 clones, around 77% seen once. The specimen comprised CXCR5+ CD38+ circulating T follicular helper cells from blood, sampled 7 days after influenza vaccination. Receptor source: an adult who received the influenza vaccine. The CDR3 runs from the conserved cysteine through the conserved F or W. A D gene is named only where the DNA matches it firmly. The size of a clone is reported for some rows only, either as once, few or many, or as a class for expanded clones.

D gene	V gene	J gene	clone size	CDR3 protein	CDR3 DNA
-	TRBV6-7	TRBJ1-3	-	CASSRGSGNTIYF	TGTGCCAGCAGCCGGGGCTCTGGAAACACCATATATTTT
-	TRBV7-2	TRBJ1-3	-	CASSLGSPVSGNTIYF	TGTGCCAGCAGCTTAGGGAGTCCGGTCTCTGGAAACACCATATATTTT
TRBD2	TRBV7-9	TRBJ2-5	-	CASSRRLAGDQETQYF	TGTGCCAGCAGCCGCAGACTAGCGGGGGACCAAGAGACCCAGTACTTC
TRBD2	TRBV11-2	TRBJ2-7	-	CASSPRPGAGGAYEQYF	TGTGCCAGCAGCCCCCGTCCGGGGGCCGGGGGGGCCTACGAGCAGTACTTC
-	TRBV12-5	TRBJ2-3	large	CASGASGADTQYF	TGTGCTAGTGGTGCCTCCGGGGCAGATACGCAGTATTTT
-	TRBV2	TRBJ2-6	-	CASSPRRATGANVLTF	TGTGCCAGCAGCCCCCGTAGGGCAACTGGGGCCAACGTCCTGACTTTC
-	TRBV11-2	TRBJ1-1	-	CASSLLRAGLRNTEAFF	TGTGCCAGCAGCTTATTAAGGGCGGGGCTTAGGAACACTGAAGCTTTCTTT
-	TRBV7-9	TRBJ1-6	-	CASSPPGSSYNSPLHF	TGTGCCAGCAGCCCCCCAGGGAGCTCCTATAATTCACCCCTCCACTTT
TRBD1	TRBV2	TRBJ2-3	once	CASRTGVVDTQYF	TGTGCCAGCAGGACAGGGGTTGTGGATACGCAGTATTTT
TRBD1	TRBV18	TRBJ2-3	once	CASSPGQGVAYTQYF	TGTGCCAGCTCACCGGGACAGGGTGTCGCCTATACGCAGTATTTT
TRBD1	TRBV5-1	TRBJ1-2	-	CASSLETGGYYGYTF	TGCGCCAGCAGCTTGGAGACAGGGGGATACTATGGCTACACCTTC
-	TRBV19	TRBJ2-3	-	CASSIRIYGDTQYF	TGTGCCAGTAGTATCAGAATCTACGGAGATACGCAGTATTTT
TRBD2	TRBV19	TRBJ2-3	-	CASSTRFFAGGTDTQYF	TGTGCCAGTAGTACCCGATTTTTTGCGGGGGGCACAGATACGCAGTATTTT
TRBD1	TRBV28	TRBJ2-7	-	CASRGTDSSYEQYF	TGTGCCAGCAGAGGGACAGACAGCTCCTACGAGCAGTACTTC
-	TRBV5-1	TRBJ2-3	-	CASSLGGRADTQYF	TGCGCCAGCAGCTTGGGGGGCAGGGCAGATACGCAGTATTTT
-	TRBV5-4	TRBJ2-1	few	CASSLVDNEQFF	TGTGCCAGCAGCTTGGTGGACAATGAGCAGTTCTTC
TRBD2	TRBV4-3	TRBJ2-3	-	CASSQLGLAGPDTQYF	TGCGCCAGCAGCCAACTGGGACTAGCGGGGCCAGATACGCAGTATTTT
-	TRBV5-1	TRBJ1-1	-	CASSLQRLNTEAFF	TGCGCCAGCAGCTTACAGAGATTGAACACTGAAGCTTTCTTT
-	TRBV23-1	TRBJ2-7	few	CASSHPGPRAVSSYEQYF	TGCGCCAGCAGTCACCCGGGTCCTAGGGCTGTCAGCTCCTACGAGCAGTACTTC
TRBD2	TRBV2	TRBJ2-7	few	CASRSIAGQQYF	TGTGCCAGCAGATCAATAGCGGGTCAGCAGTACTTC
-	TRBV15	TRBJ2-1	-	CATSPAGPSREQFF	TGTGCCACCAGCCCCGCGGGACCTTCGCGGGAGCAGTTCTTC
-	TRBV29-1	TRBJ2-3	-	CSVADRSRSTDTQYF	TGCAGCGTTGCCGACCGCTCTCGTAGCACAGATACGCAGTATTTT
-	TRBV28	TRBJ1-1	-	CASSGNRVGAFF	TGTGCCAGCAGTGGAAACAGGGTCGGAGCTTTCTTT
TRBD2	TRBV2	TRBJ2-7	-	CASTGGSNYEQYF	TGTGCCAGCACCGGGGGGAGCAACTACGAGCAGTACTTC
TRBD1	TRBV29-1	TRBJ1-4	once	CSGGQANEKLFF	TGCAGCGGTGGACAGGCTAATGAAAAACTGTTTTTT
-	TRBV7-9	TRBJ1-4	-	CASSSNRVSGEKLFF	TGTGCCAGCAGCTCCAACAGGGTGTCAGGTGAAAAACTGTTTTTT
TRBD2	TRBV5-1	TRBJ2-5	-	CASSLVLAGETQYF	TGCGCCAGCAGCTTGGTCTTAGCGGGGGAGACCCAGTACTTC
TRBD2	TRBV7-2	TRBJ2-2	-	CASSKLAEGTGELFF	TGTGCCAGCAGCAAACTAGCGGAAGGGACCGGGGAGCTGTTTTTT
TRBD2	TRBV10-2	TRBJ2-5	-	CASSRGESETQYF	TGCGCCAGCAGCCGGGGGGAATCGGAGACCCAGTACTTC
-	TRBV27	TRBJ2-6	-	CASSRPGLQSRANVLTF	TGTGCCAGCAGTAGACCTGGGCTACAAAGTCGGGCCAACGTCCTGACTTTC
-	TRBV6-1	TRBJ1-2	-	CASSESWFWGYTF	TGTGCCAGCAGTGAATCGTGGTTTTGGGGCTACACCTTC
-	TRBV28	TRBJ1-5	-	CASSFLGGSLNQPQHF	TGTGCCAGCAGTTTTTTGGGGGGAAGCCTTAATCAGCCCCAGCATTTT
TRBD2	TRBV11-2	TRBJ2-1	-	CASRRGGEQFF	TGTGCCAGCAGGCGGGGGGGTGAGCAGTTCTTC
TRBD2	TRBV5-1	TRBJ2-3	-	CASTSRAGGPYTQYF	TGCGCCAGCACCTCCCGAGCGGGGGGCCCCTATACGCAGTATTTT
-	TRBV7-2	TRBJ2-5	-	CASSFGGANGETQYF	TGTGCCAGCAGCTTTGGGGGGGCAAATGGAGAGACCCAGTACTTC
TRBD2	TRBV5-1	TRBJ2-3	-	CASSAGGPTDTQYF	TGCGCCAGCAGCGCGGGGGGGCCGACAGATACGCAGTATTTT
-	TRBV20-1	TRBJ1-4	-	CSASKSEKLFF	TGCAGTGCTAGTAAGAGTGAAAAACTGTTTTTT
-	TRBV6-5	TRBJ2-1	-	CASKLDTYNEQFF	TGTGCCAGCAAACTGGACACCTACAATGAGCAGTTCTTC
TRBD1	TRBV7-2	TRBJ1-5	-	CASSFDRAGNQPQHF	TGTGCCAGCAGCTTCGACAGGGCTGGTAATCAGCCCCAGCATTTT
-	TRBV13	TRBJ2-7	-	CASSPQGSSYEQYF	TGTGCCAGCAGCCCCCAGGGGTCCTCCTACGAGCAGTACTTC
-	TRBV9	TRBJ2-1	-	CASSAGPRGNEQFF	TGTGCCAGCAGCGCGGGACCACGGGGGAATGAGCAGTTCTTC
TRBD1	TRBV30	TRBJ2-3	once	CAWSTRQGARDTQYF	TGTGCCTGGAGTACCCGACAGGGGGCAAGAGATACGCAGTATTTT
TRBD1	TRBV5-4	TRBJ1-1	-	CASSKDRGLMNTEAFF	TGTGCCAGCAGCAAAGACAGGGGGCTTATGAACACTGAAGCTTTCTTT
TRBD2	TRBV18	TRBJ2-3	-	CASSRPGLAGGTPRTDTQYF	TGTGCCAGCTCACGTCCGGGACTAGCGGGGGGAACCCCCCGTACAGATACGCAGTATTTT
TRBD1	TRBV18	TRBJ1-5	few	CASSPGTGGYQPQHF	TGTGCCAGCTCACCAGGGACAGGGGGCTATCAGCCCCAGCATTTT
TRBD2	TRBV2	TRBJ2-5	-	CASKGTSVNSETQYF	TGTGCCAGCAAAGGGACTAGCGTGAATTCGGAGACCCAGTACTTC
-	TRBV4-1	TRBJ2-2	-	CASSQDWAGNTGELFF	TGCGCCAGCAGCCAAGATTGGGCAGGGAACACCGGGGAGCTGTTTTTT
-	TRBV7-9	TRBJ2-3	-	CASSLVRGDTQYF	TGTGCCAGCAGCTTAGTCAGGGGTGATACGCAGTATTTT
TRBD1	TRBV18	TRBJ2-5	-	CASSPPDRRETQYF	TGTGCCAGCTCACCACCGGACAGGAGGGAGACCCAGTACTTC
-	TRBV19	TRBJ1-1	-	CASSMGAGTHTEAFF	TGTGCCAGTAGTATGGGAGCGGGGACGCACACTGAAGCTTTCTTT
-	TRBV5-4	TRBJ1-1	-	CASTQDIRNTEAFF	TGTGCCAGCACCCAAGACATTCGGAACACTGAAGCTTTCTTT
-	TRBV6-1	TRBJ1-2	-	CASRVREGEYGYTF	TGTGCCAGCAGGGTCCGGGAGGGCGAGTATGGCTACACCTTC
-	TRBV15	TRBJ1-2	-	CATSRDGNYGYTF	TGTGCCACCAGCAGAGATGGAAACTATGGCTACACCTTC
TRBD1	TRBV5-5	TRBJ1-5	-	CASSPDRADQPQHF	TGTGCCAGCAGTCCCGACAGGGCAGATCAGCCCCAGCATTTT
-	TRBV28	TRBJ2-7	-	CASSLQSYEQYF	TGTGCCAGCAGTTTACAGAGCTACGAGCAGTACTTC
TRBD1	TRBV5-1	TRBJ2-7	-	CASSQGQVLGEQYF	TGCGCCAGCAGCCAGGGACAGGTCCTGGGCGAGCAGTACTTC
TRBD1	TRBV28	TRBJ1-5	-	CASSLTGGVQPQHF	TGTGCCAGCAGTTTGACAGGGGGCGTTCAGCCCCAGCATTTT